A single sample is the source of the 21 T cell receptor beta chains below, sequenced in a study of CD8 T cells in ankylosing spondylitis. TCRdb reanalysed the 5' RACE reads using MiXCR and keeps one entry per CDR3 protein. The data contain approximately 45,000 distinct CDR3 sequences, 9.5% to 12% of them singletons. Material for sequencing was blood, either unsorted or a sorted T cell fraction (not recorded which). These receptors all stem from a male donor with ankylosing spondylitis or in good health (not recorded which).

This clonotype was counted many times. This chain uses TRBV5-1 with TRBJ1-6, with a tentative D call TRBD1 (6 bases). This CDR3 spans 16 amino acids. CDR1 is SGHRS and CDR2 is YFSETQ in the germline V gene. V lost 4 bases and J lost 5, with 16 bases in between. CDR3 DNA: TGCGCCAGCAGCCGGGGGCTTCAGTCAGATAATTCACCCCTCCACTTT. It specifies CASSRGLQSDNSPLHF.

This clonotype was observed a few times. V is TRBV13 and J is TRBJ2-7, with TRBD1 matching 9 bases. Germline-derived CDR1 and CDR2 are PRHDT and FYEKMQ (reference sequence). Trimming removed 3 bases from V and 4 bases from J; junction bases left unmatched: 13. The CDR3 length is 17 residues. This CDR3 is CASSLAGTGLLLYEQYF. The CDR3 coding sequence is TGTGCCAGCAGCTTGGCCGGGACAGGGCTTCTTCTGTACGAGCAGTACTTC.

In this sample, this clonotype turned up many times. The chain carries TRBV6-2 or TRBV6-3 and TRBJ1-3; D gene ambiguous. V was trimmed by 2 bases and J by 3 bases, leaving 5 bases between them. Germline loops: CDR1 MNHEY, CDR2 SVGEGT. This CDR3 comprises 13 residues. The CDR3 protein is CASSYERGNTIYF. In nucleotides, the CDR3 is TGTGCCAGCAGTTACGAGCGTGGAAACACCATATATTTT.

The chain has TRBV20-1 and TRBJ2-3, with a tentative D call TRBD1 (6 bases). This CDR3 is 17 amino acids long. Trimming pared 3 bases from V and 2 bases from J, leaving 21 bases between. CDR1 is DFQATT, CDR2 SNEGSKA, per germline (reference sequence). The CDR3 reads CSASEQGAVGNTDTQYF. The CDR3 DNA reads as TGCAGTGCTAGTGAACAGGGTGCCGTGGGGAACACAGATACGCAGTATTTT.

This clonotype was seen repeatedly, ten times or more. This chain links TRBV5-1 with TRBJ2-7; D is possibly TRBD1 (5 bases). Deletions cut 0 bases from V and 2 bases from J, with 9 bases between. Germline-derived CDR1 and CDR2 are SGHRS and YFSETQ. CDR3 length: 14 amino acids. The CDR3 loop reads CASSLGQTAYEQYF. CDR3 DNA: TGCGCCAGCAGCTTGGGACAGACGGCCTACGAGCAGTACTTC.

This clonotype was seen many times. V usage is TRBV12-3 or TRBV12-4 and J usage is TRBJ1-1; D not certain. V lost 6 bases to trimming and J lost 3 bases, with 14 bases between them. This CDR3 is 14 amino acids long. The CDR3 region has the DNA TGTGCCAGCAGGCCCGACGGATGGGACACTGAAGCTTTCTTT. The encoded protein is CASRPDGWDTEAFF.

The chain is built from TRBV18 and TRBJ2-1; 12 nucleotides agree with TRBD2. The CDR3 consists of 15 residues. With V trimmed by 3 bases and J by 5 bases, 2 bases remained unmatched. From germline, CDR1 is KGHSH and CDR2 LQKENI. The CDR3 nucleotides read TGTGCCAGCTCACCCCTAGCGGGGGGGAACAATGAGCAGTTCTTC. Its protein is CASSPLAGGNNEQFF. The whole variable domain, filled in from reference TRBV18 and TRBJ2-1, reads NAGVMQNPRHLVRRRGQEARLRCSPMKGHSHVYWYRQLPEEGLKFMVYLQKENIIDESGMPKERFSAEFPKEGPSILRIQQVVRGDSAAYFCASSPLAGGNNEQFFGPGTRLTVL.

The sample holds many counts of this clonotype. The rearrangement links TRBV20-1 to TRBJ1-4; D is ambiguous. Germline V gene sequence: CDR1 DFQATT, CDR2 SNEGSKA (reference sequence). This CDR3 has 13 residues. Trimming cost V 2 bases and J 7 bases, with 11 bases left between them. The CDR3 spells CSARREPFEKLFF. In DNA, the CDR3 is TGCAGTGCTAGAAGGGAGCCGTTTGAAAAACTGTTTTTT.

As regards this clonotype: A read error may explain this, as a much larger clone is one base away. The rearrangement links TRBV5-1 to TRBJ2-1, with D perhaps given as TRBD1 or TRBD2 (6 bases each). Germline loops: CDR1 SGHRS, CDR2 YFSETQ. This CDR3 has 15 amino acids. DNA of the CDR3: TGCGCCAGCAGCTTAAGTGGGGGGCCCTACAATGGGCAGTTCTTC. As protein: CASSLSGGPYNGQFF.

This clonotype was seen ten or more times. The chain couples TRBV5-1 to TRBJ2-3; D call uncertain. The V and J ends lost 5 bases and 5 bases respectively, with 9 bases between them. The CDR3 totals 12 residues. Germline lookup yields CDR1 SGHRS and CDR2 YFSETQ. As DNA, the CDR3 is TGCGCCAGCAGTTCCTTCGGAGATACGCAGTATTTT. The encoded protein is CASSSFGDTQYF.

This clonotype was seen more than once but under ten times. In nucleotides, the CDR3 is TGCGCCAGCTCCTCCCGGGGGGGATGGACTGAAGCTTTCTTT. It encodes CASSSRGGWTEAFF. The genes are TRBV5-1 and TRBJ1-1, with D possibly matching TRBD1 (5 bases). The germline CDR1 and CDR2 sequences are SGHRS and YFSETQ. The CDR3 has 14 amino acids. V was pared by 7 bases and J by 5 bases, with 18 bases between.

The table lists this clonotype with many counts. The gene calls are TRBV9 and TRBJ1-2, with D perhaps matching TRBD1 (5 bases). V was cut by 5 bases and J by 8 bases, with 19 bases left in between. Germline assignment: CDR1 SGDLS and CDR2 YYNGEE. The CDR3 sequence is 14 residues long. The DNA of the CDR3 is TGTGCCAGCAGGGTAAGTCTTGACAGTCAAGGCTACACCTTC. This gives the protein CASRVSLDSQGYTF.

The genes are TRBV5-1 and TRBJ1-2; D is possibly TRBD1 (5 bases). Trimming left V 4 bases short and J 4 bases short, with 14 bases between. Germline loops: CDR1 SGHRS, CDR2 YFSETQ. CDR3 length equals 14 residues. The CDR3 DNA follows: TGCGCCAGCAGCATAGACGGGACCGGCTATGGCTACACCTTC. It encodes CASSIDGTGYGYTF.

At least ten counts were recorded for this clonotype. The DNA of the CDR3 is TGCAGTGCTAAAGGACAGGGGCTAGGTGGCTACACCTTC. This encodes CSAKGQGLGGYTF. This chain uses TRBV20-1 with TRBJ1-2; 9 bases are a match to TRBD1. Germline V CDR1 and CDR2: DFQATT, SNEGSKA (reference sequence). V trimming: 4 bases; J trimming: 7 bases; junction bases outside the gene matches: 7. CDR3 length: 13 amino acids.

This clonotype was detected ten times or more. This chain uses TRBV25-1 with TRBJ2-7, with 8 bases identical to TRBD1. The CDR3 is made up of 15 amino acids. The germline CDR1 and CDR2 sequences are MGHDK and SYGVNS. The J segment lost 3 bases and the V segment lost 4 bases, leaving 8 bases of the junction unmatched. The CDR3: CASSGHNRGDYEQYF. The CDR3 DNA follows: TGTGCCAGCAGTGGCCACAACAGGGGGGACTACGAGCAGTACTTC.

This clonotype has a count of ten or more. J is TRBJ2-5 and V is TRBV28; maybe TRBD1 (6 bases). The germline CDR1 and CDR2 sequences are MDHEN and SYDVKM. V lost 2 bases and J 2 bases, leaving 12 bases between the germline ends. This CDR3 region has 15 residues. CDR3 region: CASSLTSGEQETQYF. In DNA form, the CDR3 reads TGTGCCAGCAGTTTAACCTCAGGGGAGCAAGAGACCCAGTACTTC.

This clonotype has at least ten counts. This sequence joins TRBV7-8 and TRBJ2-5; no reliable D call. The CDR3 has 14 amino acids. V gave up 1 base and J gave up 7 bases, with 13 bases separating them. The germline V gene has CDR1 SGHVS and CDR2 FQNEAQ. For the CDR3, the DNA is TGTGCCAGCAGCTTAGGACCGGATTTAGGGACCCAGTACTTC. It codes for CASSLGPDLGTQYF.

In its sample, this clonotype was seen many times. CDR3 region: CAIKSSGEETQYF. Written as DNA, the CDR3 is TGTGCCATCAAAAGTAGCGGGGAAGAGACCCAGTACTTC. The genes are TRBV10-3 and TRBJ2-5, with 8 bases aligning to TRBD2. This CDR3 has 13 amino acids. V trimming: 7 bases; J trimming: 3 bases; junction bases outside the gene matches: 4. Germline lookup yields CDR1 ENHRY and CDR2 SYGVKD.

The chain employs TRBV7-9 and TRBJ2-2; 7 bases are shared with TRBD1. CDR3 size: 13 residues. J lost 6 bases, V lost 10 bases, and 8 bases had no gene match. Germline CDR1 is SEHNR and CDR2 is FQNEAQ (reference sequence). Here the CDR3 DNA reads TGTGCCACCACCGGGACAGCACCCGGGGAGCTGTTTTTT. It codes for CATTGTAPGELFF.

V gene TRBV4-2 combines with J gene TRBJ2-3; D call uncertain. The CDR3 covers 13 residues. Germline CDR1 and CDR2: LGHNA and YNFKEQ. V dropped 0 bases and J dropped 6 bases, with 7 bases sitting between them. CDR3 DNA: TGTGCCAGCAGCCAAGATAGTTGGGATACGCAGTATTTT. Translated, it gives CASSQDSWDTQYF.

The sample holds a few counts of this clonotype. This sequence joins TRBV13 and TRBJ1-3; D is ambiguous. The V and J ends lost 0 bases and 3 bases respectively, with 3 bases between them. Germline-derived CDR1 and CDR2 are PRHDT and FYEKMQ (reference sequence). The CDR3 is 13 amino acids. The CDR3: CASSLGGGNTIYF. CDR3 in DNA: TGTGCCAGCAGCTTAGGAGGTGGAAACACCATATATTTT.